This entry lists 29 T cell receptor beta chains sequenced from one sample in a study of response to subunit inactivated influenza vaccine. One entry per CDR3 protein results from TCRdb running MiXCR on the RT-PCR reads. Of 650,000 to 700,000 distinct CDR3 sequences listed, around 14% are singletons. Sequenced here: PBMCs from blood, sampled roughly 13 days after vaccination. The receptors were gathered from a man in his fifties or sixties who received an inactivated influenza vaccine.

The gene calls are TRBV6-5 and TRBJ2-7, with D hard to call. Germline V gene data show CDR1 as MNHEY and CDR2 as SVGAGI. Deletions cut 2 bases from V and 1 base from J, with 9 bases between. The CDR3 totals 14 residues. CDR3 residues: CASSYASDSYEQYF. The CDR3 DNA sequence: TGTGCCAGCAGTTACGCTTCGGATTCCTACGAGCAGTACTTC.

J is TRBJ2-5 and V is TRBV4-2; TRBD2 matches at 11 bases. The CDR3 length is 14 residues. J was trimmed by 9 bases and V by 4 bases; bases with no gene match: 7. CDR1 is LGHNA and CDR2 is YNFKEQ in the germline V gene. CDR3 residues: CASSRGTSGIPQYF. The CDR3 nucleotides read TGTGCCAGCAGCCGCGGGACTAGCGGTATCCCCCAGTACTTC.

This clonotype was recorded a few times. The chain couples TRBV4-3 to TRBJ2-7; 10 bases align to TRBD1. In germline, CDR1 is LGHNA, CDR2 YSLEER. This CDR3 has 15 residues. With V trimmed by 2 bases and J by 4 bases, 5 bases remained unmatched. The CDR3 loop is CASSQLPGQGYEQYF. Here the CDR3 DNA reads TGCGCCAGCAGCCAACTTCCGGGACAGGGGTACGAGCAGTACTTC.

This clonotype was observed a handful of times. The chain uses TRBV11-2 and TRBJ2-3, with D uncertain. V lost 0 bases, J lost 3 bases, and 10 bases lay in between. This CDR3 contains 15 residues. Germline V gene lookup returns CDR1 SGHAT and CDR2 FQNNGV. CDR3 region: CASSLDLATTDTQYF. CDR3 nucleotides: TGTGCCAGCAGCTTAGATCTGGCCACTACAGATACGCAGTATTTT.

This clonotype was detected ten times or more. The chain joins TRBV28 to TRBJ2-3; no definite D call. V lost 5 bases and J 0 bases, leaving 6 bases between the germline ends. Germline assignment: CDR1 MDHEN and CDR2 SYDVKM. The length of the CDR3 is 13 residues. The CDR3 DNA follows: TGTGCCAGCAGTAGACGGAGCACAGATACGCAGTATTTT. Translated: CASSRRSTDTQYF.

This clonotype has just a few counts. The J gene is TRBJ2-1, the V gene TRBV29-1; the match to TRBD2 covers 15 bases. The trim removed 1 base at V and 0 bases at J, leaving 13 bases unmatched. Germline V CDR1 and CDR2: SQVTM, ANQGSEA. The CDR3 runs to 21 residues. DNA for the CDR3: TGCAGCGTTGAAGGGGGACTAGCGGGGGGAGGCCCCCTTGGCTCCTACAATGAGCAGTTCTTC. It encodes CSVEGGLAGGGPLGSYNEQFF.

The rearrangement uses TRBV7-2 and TRBJ2-7; weak D call: TRBD2 (6 bases). CDR3 size: 12 residues. Germline V lookup: CDR1 SGHTA, CDR2 FQGNSA. Trimming pared 1 base from V and 12 bases from J, leaving 13 bases between. CDR3 in DNA: TGTGCCAGCAGCTTAGTCGGCGGGGTGCCGTACTTC. Its translation is CASSLVGGVPYF.

This clonotype was detected many times. The CDR3 DNA reads as TGCAGTGCTGCAGGGCTAGCGGGGGGGATATTGGGAGAGCAGTACTTC. Residues: CSAAGLAGGILGEQYF. The genes are TRBV20-1 and TRBJ2-7; TRBD2 agrees at 12 bases. The CDR3 runs 16 residues. Germline CDR1 and CDR2: DFQATT and SNEGSKA (reference sequence). J gave up 7 bases and V 5 bases, and 15 bases lay outside the gene matches.

This clonotype was seen a handful of times. The chain recombines TRBV6-4 with TRBJ1-1; D call uncertain. The V end was cut by 3 bases, the J end by 3 bases, with 8 bases between. Germline CDR1 reads MRHNA; CDR2 reads SNTAGT. CDR3 size: 13 residues. CDR3 in amino acids: CASSEQRDTEAFF. The CDR3 DNA reads as TGTGCCAGCAGTGAACAGCGTGACACTGAAGCTTTCTTT.

This clonotype has a handful of counts. V usage is TRBV19 and J usage is TRBJ2-1; 9 bases agree with TRBD2. CDR1 LNHDA and CDR2 SQIVND come from the germline V gene (reference sequence). This CDR3 is 15 amino acids long. The V and J ends lost 2 bases and 6 bases, in that order; junction bases with no gene match: 5. CDR3 region: CASSITLAGLNEQFF. The DNA of the CDR3 is TGTGCCAGTAGTATAACACTAGCGGGCCTCAATGAGCAGTTCTTC.

This clonotype has more than one count but fewer than ten. V is TRBV20-1 and J is TRBJ2-3; 8 nucleotides align to TRBD2. CDR1 is DFQATT and CDR2 is SNEGSKA in the germline V gene (reference sequence). The CDR3 spans 13 residues. J gave up 7 bases and V 5 bases, and 8 bases lay outside the gene matches. CDR3 sequence (DNA): TGCAGTGCTGGGGGCGGCGGGAGGAATACGCAGTATTTT. Translation: CSAGGGGRNTQYF.

This clonotype came up a few times. The CDR3 sequence: CASRSGPTSSYEQYF. Here the CDR3 DNA reads TGCGCCAGCAGATCTGGACCGACGAGCTCCTACGAGCAGTACTTC. V and J are TRBV5-1 and TRBJ2-7; D gene ambiguous. Per the germline V gene, CDR1 is SGHRS and CDR2 is YFSETQ. Trimming shortened V by 5 bases and J by 0 bases, and 15 bases separated the two germline ends. The CDR3 extends over 15 amino acids.

V gene TRBV7-8 combines with J gene TRBJ1-1; D gene uncertain. Germline CDR1 SGHVS, CDR2 FQNEAQ. The CDR3 has 11 amino acids. Trimming shortened V by 5 bases and J by 7 bases, and 8 bases separated the two germline ends. CDR3 bases: TGTGCCAGCAGCGGAACACGTGAAGCTTTCTTT. Translating it yields CASSGTREAFF. The variable domain in full, completed from reference TRBV7-8 and TRBJ1-1, reads GAGVSQSPRYKVAKRGQDVALRCDPISGHVSLFWYQQALGQGPEFLTYFQNEAQLDKSGLPSDRFFAERPEGSVSTLKIQRTQQEDSAVYLCASSGTREAFFGQGTRLTVV.

This clonotype was counted ten times or more. V usage is TRBV2 and J usage is TRBJ1-2; TRBD1 matches at 9 bases. Germline values: CDR1 SNHLY, CDR2 FYNNEI. The junction had 8 bases not matched to a gene; V was cut back by 5 bases and J by 7 bases. The CDR3 has 14 residues. The DNA of the CDR3 is TGTGCCAGCAGTCCCGGGACAGGGTTAGGTGGCTACACCTTC. Its protein product is CASSPGTGLGGYTF.

The rearrangement links TRBV5-1 to TRBJ1-2; TRBD1 might be the D (6 bases). CDR1 is SGHRS, CDR2 YFSETQ, per germline. Trimming left V 5 bases short and J 9 bases short, with 11 bases between. This CDR3 region has 11 residues. The CDR3 nucleotides read TGCGCCAGCAGACAGGGTTCAAGCTACACCTTC. It is translated as CASRQGSSYTF.

This clonotype appeared many times. The gene calls are TRBV12-3 or TRBV12-4 and TRBJ2-1; TRBD1 matches 10 bases. V dropped 10 bases and J dropped 14; count of bases not matched to a gene: 8. CDR3 length: 11 amino acids. The CDR3 here is CATTHGTGEFF. CDR3 bases: TGTGCCACGACCCACGGGACAGGGGAGTTCTTC.

This clonotype turned up a few times. The V call is TRBV6-2 or TRBV6-3, the J call TRBJ1-1; TRBD1 agrees at 8 bases. The CDR3 totals 15 residues. Germline CDR1 reads MNHEY; CDR2 reads SVGEGT. V shed 7 bases and J 5 bases; nucleotides not matched to a gene: 12. The CDR3 coding sequence is TGTGCCAGCACCCCGATCGGACAGGGAGGTACTGAAGCTTTCTTT. Its protein is CASTPIGQGGTEAFF.

This clonotype was counted between two and nine times. The chain is built from TRBV7-2 and TRBJ2-7; D call uncertain. CDR1 is SGHTA and CDR2 is FQGNSA in the germline V gene. V dropped 1 base and J dropped 4 bases, with 5 bases sitting between them. CDR3 length: 12 amino acids. CDR3 region: CASSLVWYEQYF. The CDR3 coding sequence is TGTGCCAGCAGCTTAGTGTGGTACGAGCAGTACTTC. The full variable domain, in which reference TRBV7-2 and TRBJ2-7 provide the parts outside the CDR3, is GAGVSQSPSNKVTEKGKDVELRCDPISGHTALYWYRQSLGQGLEFLIYFQGNSAPDKSGLPSDRFSAERTGGSVSTLTIQRTQQEDSAVYLCASSLVWYEQYFGPGTRLTVT.

The chain joins TRBV7-6 to TRBJ2-5; 7 bases match TRBD1. The V segment lost 1 base and the J segment 5 bases; nucleotides outside the gene matches: 10. This CDR3 is 16 amino acids long. The germline gives CDR1 SGHVS, CDR2 FNYEAQ. CDR3 DNA: TGTGCCAGCAGCTTAGGGGGACAGCGGAGAACGGAGACCCAGTACTTC. This gives the protein CASSLGGQRRTETQYF.

Only a few counts were recorded for this clonotype. The chain carries TRBV12-3 or TRBV12-4 and TRBJ1-1, with TRBD1 as a possible D gene (6 bases). The CDR3 consists of 16 residues. The ends were cut back, 1 base at V and 3 bases at J, with 15 bases in the middle. The CDR3 sequence is CASSLGQAVADTEAFF. The CDR3 nucleotides read TGTGCCAGCAGTTTAGGACAGGCGGTTGCAGACACTGAAGCTTTCTTT.

In this sample, this clonotype turned up many times. V and J are TRBV29-1 and TRBJ2-7; 10 nucleotides align to TRBD1. V was clipped by 7 bases and J by 3 bases; unmatched bases: 6. CDR1 is SQVTM and CDR2 is ANQGSEA in the germline V gene. The CDR3 sequence is 13 residues long. CDR3 amino acids: CSAGQGNIYEQYF. The CDR3 coding sequence is TGCAGCGCGGGACAGGGGAATATCTACGAGCAGTACTTC.

This clonotype was counted between two and nine times. This chain links TRBV20-1 with TRBJ2-7, with D perhaps TRBD1 or TRBD2 (7 bases each). Germline CDR1 reads DFQATT; CDR2 reads SNEGSKA (reference sequence). V was clipped by 0 bases and J by 4 bases, with 16 bases between them. The CDR3 is 15 residues long. The CDR3 sequence is CSARDDRQGLYEQYF. In DNA form, the CDR3 reads TGCAGTGCTAGAGACGACAGACAGGGACTATACGAGCAGTACTTC.

The chain has TRBV29-1 and TRBJ2-5; a weak D match, TRBD2 (7 bases). The V end was cut by 1 base, the J end by 9 bases, with 12 bases between. Germline V gene lookup returns CDR1 SQVTM and CDR2 ANQGSEA. The CDR3 spans 12 residues. In DNA form, the CDR3 reads TGCAGCGTTGAAGCGCAGGGGAGGGCCCAGTACTTC. Residues: CSVEAQGRAQYF.

This rearrangement joins TRBV12-3 or TRBV12-4 to TRBJ2-1, with D perhaps matching TRBD2 (6 bases). CDR3 length: 13 amino acids. Trimming cost V 7 bases and J 8 bases, with 15 bases left between them. CDR3 in amino acids: CASTRRRGDEQFF. CDR3 nucleotides: TGTGCCAGCACCCGAAGACGCGGGGATGAGCAGTTCTTC.

The V gene is TRBV25-1, the J gene TRBJ2-5; 11 bases are a match to TRBD2. J was trimmed by 4 bases and V by 2 bases; bases with no gene match: 6. Germline-derived CDR1 and CDR2 are MGHDK and SYGVNS. The CDR3 has 16 amino acids. DNA for the CDR3: TGTGCCAGCAGTGAACAAAGACTAGCGGGGTTAGAGACCCAGTACTTC. This gives the protein CASSEQRLAGLETQYF.

This clonotype was seen a handful of times. V gene TRBV12-3 or TRBV12-4 combines with J gene TRBJ1-1, with TRBD1 matching 7 bases. This CDR3 has 14 residues. V lost 5 bases and J lost 3; bases outside the gene matches: 6. The CDR3 DNA reads TGTGCCAGCAGTACACAGGGGTGGGACACTGAAGCTTTCTTT. Its protein is CASSTQGWDTEAFF.

The rearrangement uses TRBV6-2 or TRBV6-3 and TRBJ2-7; the match to TRBD1 covers 7 bases. CDR1 and CDR2 (germline): MNHEY, SVGEGT. This CDR3 contains 19 residues. Germline trimming cut 2 bases from V and 5 bases from J; bases unmatched to any gene: 21. CDR3 protein: CASSYRVEASGGEWDEQYF. In nucleotides, the CDR3 is TGTGCCAGCAGTTACCGCGTGGAGGCTTCAGGGGGAGAGTGGGACGAGCAGTACTTC.

The V and J genes are TRBV29-1 and TRBJ2-4; 7 nucleotides agree with TRBD1. From germline, CDR1 is SQVTM and CDR2 ANQGSEA. V lost 6 bases to trimming and J lost 11 bases; unmatched junction nucleotides: 7. This CDR3 comprises 11 residues. This CDR3 reads CSVKNGQVQYF. The CDR3 DNA reads as TGCAGCGTCAAGAACGGACAGGTTCAGTACTTC.

This clonotype was seen more than once but under ten times. This chain joins TRBV18 and TRBJ2-1; 9 nucleotides match TRBD2. V gave up 3 bases and J gave up 9 bases; unmatched junction bases: 6. From germline, CDR1 is KGHSH and CDR2 LQKENI. CDR3 size: 14 residues. The CDR3 is CASSPPGSGSEQFF. In DNA, the CDR3 is TGTGCCAGCTCACCCCCCGGTAGCGGGAGTGAGCAGTTCTTC.